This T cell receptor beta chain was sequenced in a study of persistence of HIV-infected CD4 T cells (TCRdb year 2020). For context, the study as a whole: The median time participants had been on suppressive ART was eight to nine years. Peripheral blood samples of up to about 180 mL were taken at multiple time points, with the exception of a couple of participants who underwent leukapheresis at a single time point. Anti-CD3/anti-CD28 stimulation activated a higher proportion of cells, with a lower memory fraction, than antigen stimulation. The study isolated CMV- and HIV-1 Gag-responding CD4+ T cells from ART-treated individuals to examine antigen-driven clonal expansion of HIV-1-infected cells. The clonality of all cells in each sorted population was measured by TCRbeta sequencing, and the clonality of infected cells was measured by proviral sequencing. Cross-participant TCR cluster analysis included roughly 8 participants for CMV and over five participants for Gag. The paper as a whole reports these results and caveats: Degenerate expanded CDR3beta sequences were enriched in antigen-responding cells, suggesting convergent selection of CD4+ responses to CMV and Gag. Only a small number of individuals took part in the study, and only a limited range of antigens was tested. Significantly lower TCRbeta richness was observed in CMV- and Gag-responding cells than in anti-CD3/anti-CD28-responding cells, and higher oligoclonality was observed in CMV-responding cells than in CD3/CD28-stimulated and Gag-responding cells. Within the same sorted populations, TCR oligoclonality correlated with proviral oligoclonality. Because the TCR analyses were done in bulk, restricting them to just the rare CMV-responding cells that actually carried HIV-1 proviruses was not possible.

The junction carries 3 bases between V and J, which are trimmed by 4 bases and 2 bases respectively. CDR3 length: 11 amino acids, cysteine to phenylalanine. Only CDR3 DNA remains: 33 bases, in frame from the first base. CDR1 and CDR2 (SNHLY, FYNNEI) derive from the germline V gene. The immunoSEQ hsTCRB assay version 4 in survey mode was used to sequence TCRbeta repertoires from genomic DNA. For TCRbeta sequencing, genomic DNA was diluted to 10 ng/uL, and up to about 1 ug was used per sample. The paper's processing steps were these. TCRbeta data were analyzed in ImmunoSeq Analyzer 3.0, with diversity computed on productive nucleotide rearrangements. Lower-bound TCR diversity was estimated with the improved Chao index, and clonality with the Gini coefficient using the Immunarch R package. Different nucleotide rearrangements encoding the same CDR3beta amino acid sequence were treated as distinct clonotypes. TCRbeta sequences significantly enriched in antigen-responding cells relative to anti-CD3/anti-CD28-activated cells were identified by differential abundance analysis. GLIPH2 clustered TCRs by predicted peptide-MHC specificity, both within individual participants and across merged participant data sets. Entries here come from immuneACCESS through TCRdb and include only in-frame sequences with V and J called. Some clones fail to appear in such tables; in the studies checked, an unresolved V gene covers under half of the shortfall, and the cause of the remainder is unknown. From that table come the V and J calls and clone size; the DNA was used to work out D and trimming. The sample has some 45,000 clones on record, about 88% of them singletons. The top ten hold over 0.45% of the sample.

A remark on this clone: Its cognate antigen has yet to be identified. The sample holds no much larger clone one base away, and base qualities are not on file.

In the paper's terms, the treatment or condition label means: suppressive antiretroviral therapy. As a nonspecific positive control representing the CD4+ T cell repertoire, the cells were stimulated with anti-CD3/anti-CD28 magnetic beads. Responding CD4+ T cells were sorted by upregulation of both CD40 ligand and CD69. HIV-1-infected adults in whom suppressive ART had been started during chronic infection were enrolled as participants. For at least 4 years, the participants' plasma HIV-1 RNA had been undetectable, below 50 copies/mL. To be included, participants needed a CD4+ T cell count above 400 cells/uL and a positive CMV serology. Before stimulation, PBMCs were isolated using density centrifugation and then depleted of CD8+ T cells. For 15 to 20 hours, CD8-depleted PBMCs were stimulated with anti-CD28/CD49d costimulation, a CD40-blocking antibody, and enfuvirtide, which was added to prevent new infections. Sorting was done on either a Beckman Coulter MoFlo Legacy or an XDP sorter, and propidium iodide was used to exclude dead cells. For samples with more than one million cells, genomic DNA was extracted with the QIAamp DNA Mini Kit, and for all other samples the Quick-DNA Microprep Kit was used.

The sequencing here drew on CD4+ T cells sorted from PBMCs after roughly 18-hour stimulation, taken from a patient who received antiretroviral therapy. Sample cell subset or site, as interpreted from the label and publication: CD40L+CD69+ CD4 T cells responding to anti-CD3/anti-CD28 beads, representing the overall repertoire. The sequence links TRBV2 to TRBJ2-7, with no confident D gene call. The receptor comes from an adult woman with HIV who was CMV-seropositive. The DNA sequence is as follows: TGTGCCAGCAGTGGTACCTACGAGCAGTACTTC. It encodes CASSGTYEQYF. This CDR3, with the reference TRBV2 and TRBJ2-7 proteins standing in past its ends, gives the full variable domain EPEVTQTPSHQVTQMGQEVILRCVPISNHLYFYWYRQILGQKVEFLVSFYNNEISEKSEIFDDQFSVERPDGSNFTLKIRSTKLEDSAMYFCASSGTYEQYFGPGTRLTVT.